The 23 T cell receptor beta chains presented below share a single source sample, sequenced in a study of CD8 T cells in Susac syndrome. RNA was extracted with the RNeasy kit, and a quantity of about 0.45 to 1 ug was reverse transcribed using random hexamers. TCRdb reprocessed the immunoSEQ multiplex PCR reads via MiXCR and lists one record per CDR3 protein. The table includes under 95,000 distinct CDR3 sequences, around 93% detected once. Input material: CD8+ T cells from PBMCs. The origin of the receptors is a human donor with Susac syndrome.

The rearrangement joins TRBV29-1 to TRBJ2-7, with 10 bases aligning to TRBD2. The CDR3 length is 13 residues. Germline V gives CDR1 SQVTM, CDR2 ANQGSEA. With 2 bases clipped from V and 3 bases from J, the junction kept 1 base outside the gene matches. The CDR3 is CSVETSGDYEQYF. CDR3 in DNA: TGCAGCGTTGAAACTAGCGGGGACTACGAGCAGTACTTC.

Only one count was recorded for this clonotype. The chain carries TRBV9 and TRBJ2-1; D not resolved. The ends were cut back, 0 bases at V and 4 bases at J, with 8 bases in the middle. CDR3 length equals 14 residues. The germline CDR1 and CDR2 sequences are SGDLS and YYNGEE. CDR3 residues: CASSVDPEYNEQFF. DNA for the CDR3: TGTGCCAGCAGCGTAGACCCAGAGTACAATGAGCAGTTCTTC.

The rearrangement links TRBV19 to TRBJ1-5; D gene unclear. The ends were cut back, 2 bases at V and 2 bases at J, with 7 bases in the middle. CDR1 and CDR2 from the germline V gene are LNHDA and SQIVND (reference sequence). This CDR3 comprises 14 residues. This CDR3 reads CASSIYVRNQPQHF. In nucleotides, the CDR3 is TGTGCCAGTAGTATATACGTCCGCAATCAGCCCCAGCATTTT. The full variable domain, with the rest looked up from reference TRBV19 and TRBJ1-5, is DGGITQSPKYLFRKEGQNVTLSCEQNLNHDAMYWYRQDPGQGLRLIYYSQIVNDFQKGDIAEGYSVSREKKESFPLTVTSAQKNPTAFYLCASSIYVRNQPQHFGDGTRLSIL.

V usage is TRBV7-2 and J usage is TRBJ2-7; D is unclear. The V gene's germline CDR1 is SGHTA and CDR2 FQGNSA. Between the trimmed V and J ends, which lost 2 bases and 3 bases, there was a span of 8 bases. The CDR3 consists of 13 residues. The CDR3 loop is CASSLTIYYEQYF. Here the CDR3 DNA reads TGTGCCAGCAGCTTAACAATCTACTACGAGCAGTACTTC.

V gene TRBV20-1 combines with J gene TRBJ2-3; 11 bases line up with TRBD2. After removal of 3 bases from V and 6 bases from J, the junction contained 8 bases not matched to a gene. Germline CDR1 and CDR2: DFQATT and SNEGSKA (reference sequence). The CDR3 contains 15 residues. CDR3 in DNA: TGCAGTGCTAGGTGGCGAGGACTAGCGGGTGATACGCAGTATTTT. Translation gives CSARWRGLAGDTQYF.

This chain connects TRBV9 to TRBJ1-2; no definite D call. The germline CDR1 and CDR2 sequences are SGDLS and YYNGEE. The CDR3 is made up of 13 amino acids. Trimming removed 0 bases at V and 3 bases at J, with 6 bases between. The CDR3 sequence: CASSVGTDYGYTF. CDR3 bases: TGTGCCAGCAGCGTAGGCACGGACTATGGCTACACCTTC.

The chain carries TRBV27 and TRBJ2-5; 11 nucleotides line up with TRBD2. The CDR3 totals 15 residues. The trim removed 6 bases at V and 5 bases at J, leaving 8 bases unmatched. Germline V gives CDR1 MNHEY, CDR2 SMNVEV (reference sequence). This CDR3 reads CASSETLAGGETQYF. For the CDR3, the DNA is TGTGCCAGCAGCGAGACCCTAGCGGGAGGCGAGACCCAGTACTTC.

CDR3 region: CASSQDPGTGDRETQYF. The CDR3 DNA reads as TGCGCCAGCAGCCAAGACCCCGGGACAGGGGACCGAGAGACCCAGTACTTC. The rearrangement links TRBV4-1 to TRBJ2-5, with 10 bases matching TRBD1. The CDR3 totals 17 residues. The germline V gene encodes CDR1 MGHRA and CDR2 YSYEKL. V lost 0 bases to trimming and J lost 4 bases; unmatched junction nucleotides: 8.

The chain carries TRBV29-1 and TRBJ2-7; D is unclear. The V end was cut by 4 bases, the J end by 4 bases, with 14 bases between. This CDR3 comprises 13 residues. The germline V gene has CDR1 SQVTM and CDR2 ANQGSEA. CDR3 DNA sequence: TGCAGCGTTGTGAGTCCAACGGATTACGAGCAGTACTTC. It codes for CSVVSPTDYEQYF.

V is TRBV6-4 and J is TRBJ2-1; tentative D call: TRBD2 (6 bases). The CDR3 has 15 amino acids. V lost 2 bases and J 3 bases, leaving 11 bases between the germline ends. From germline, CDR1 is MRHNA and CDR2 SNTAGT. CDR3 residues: CASSDGRDGYNEQFF. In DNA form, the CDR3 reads TGTGCCAGCAGTGACGGGCGGGACGGCTACAATGAGCAGTTCTTC.

CDR3 amino acids: CSVGLAGLNEQFF. DNA for the CDR3: TGCAGCGTGGGACTAGCGGGACTCAATGAGCAGTTCTTC. The chain has TRBV29-1 and TRBJ2-1, with 13 bases fitting TRBD2. V lost 6 bases and J lost 6; bases outside the gene matches: 2. Germline CDR1 and CDR2: SQVTM and ANQGSEA. This CDR3 region has 13 residues.

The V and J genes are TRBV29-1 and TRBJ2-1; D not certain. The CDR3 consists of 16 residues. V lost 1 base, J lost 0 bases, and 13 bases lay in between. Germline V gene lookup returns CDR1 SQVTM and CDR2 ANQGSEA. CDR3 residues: CSVEGGTLSSYNEQFF. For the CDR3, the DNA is TGCAGCGTTGAAGGAGGCACCTTGAGCTCCTACAATGAGCAGTTCTTC.

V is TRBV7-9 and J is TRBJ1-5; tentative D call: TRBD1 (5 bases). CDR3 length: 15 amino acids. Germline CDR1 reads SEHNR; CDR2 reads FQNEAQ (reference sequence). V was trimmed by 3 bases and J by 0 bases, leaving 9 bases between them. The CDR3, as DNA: TGTGCCAGCAGCTTGGGGCAGTATAGCAATCAGCCCCAGCATTTT. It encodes CASSLGQYSNQPQHF.

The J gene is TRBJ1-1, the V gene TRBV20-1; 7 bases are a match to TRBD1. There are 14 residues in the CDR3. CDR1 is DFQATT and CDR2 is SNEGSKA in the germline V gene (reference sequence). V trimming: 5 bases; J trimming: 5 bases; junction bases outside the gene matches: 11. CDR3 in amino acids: CSAALDRELTEAFF. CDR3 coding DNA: TGCAGTGCTGCTCTTGACAGGGAACTTACTGAAGCTTTCTTT.

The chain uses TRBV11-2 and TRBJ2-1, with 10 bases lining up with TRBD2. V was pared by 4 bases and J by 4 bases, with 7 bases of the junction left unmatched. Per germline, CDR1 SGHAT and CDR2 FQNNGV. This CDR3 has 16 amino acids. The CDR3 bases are TGTGCCAGCAGCTCCCCAACTAGCGGGGTTTACAATGAGCAGTTCTTC. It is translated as CASSSPTSGVYNEQFF.

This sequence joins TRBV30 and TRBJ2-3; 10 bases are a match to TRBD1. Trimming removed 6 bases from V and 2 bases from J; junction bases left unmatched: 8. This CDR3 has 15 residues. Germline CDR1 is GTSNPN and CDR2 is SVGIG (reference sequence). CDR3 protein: CACPGQGLFTDTQYF. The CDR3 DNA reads TGTGCCTGCCCGGGACAGGGGCTTTTCACAGATACGCAGTATTTT.

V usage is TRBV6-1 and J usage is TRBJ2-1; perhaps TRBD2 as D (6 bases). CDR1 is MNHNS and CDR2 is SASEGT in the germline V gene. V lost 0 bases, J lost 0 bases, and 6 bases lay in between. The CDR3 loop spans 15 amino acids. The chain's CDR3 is CASSEAAGSYNEQFF. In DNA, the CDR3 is TGTGCCAGCAGTGAAGCAGCGGGCTCCTACAATGAGCAGTTCTTC.

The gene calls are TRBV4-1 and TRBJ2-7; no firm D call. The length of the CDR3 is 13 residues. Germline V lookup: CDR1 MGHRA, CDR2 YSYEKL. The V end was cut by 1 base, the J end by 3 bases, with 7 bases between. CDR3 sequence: CASSQARYYEQYF. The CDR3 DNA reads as TGCGCCAGCAGCCAAGCCCGGTACTACGAGCAGTACTTC.

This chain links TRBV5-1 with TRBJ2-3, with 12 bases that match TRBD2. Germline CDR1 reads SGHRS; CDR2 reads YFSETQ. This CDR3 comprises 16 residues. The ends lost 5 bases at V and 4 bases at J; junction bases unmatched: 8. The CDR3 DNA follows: TGCGCCAGCAGGCAGTCGACTAGCGGGAGTGCAGATACGCAGTATTTT. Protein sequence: CASRQSTSGSADTQYF.

CDR3 protein: CASSQSPGSTDTQYF. CDR3 sequence (DNA): TGTGCCAGCAGCCAGAGCCCAGGGTCCACAGATACGCAGTATTTT. The gene calls are TRBV7-6 and TRBJ2-3, with D tentatively TRBD1 (5 bases). Trimming cost V 5 bases and J 2 bases, with 14 bases left between them. The germline CDR1 and CDR2 sequences are SGHVS and FNYEAQ. This CDR3 has 15 residues.

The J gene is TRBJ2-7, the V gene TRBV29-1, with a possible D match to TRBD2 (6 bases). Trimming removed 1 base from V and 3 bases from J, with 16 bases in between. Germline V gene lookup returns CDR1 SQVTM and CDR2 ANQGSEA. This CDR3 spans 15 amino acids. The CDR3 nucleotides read TGCAGCGTTGAAGTGGCGGGATTTTCGAACTACGAGCAGTACTTC. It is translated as CSVEVAGFSNYEQYF.

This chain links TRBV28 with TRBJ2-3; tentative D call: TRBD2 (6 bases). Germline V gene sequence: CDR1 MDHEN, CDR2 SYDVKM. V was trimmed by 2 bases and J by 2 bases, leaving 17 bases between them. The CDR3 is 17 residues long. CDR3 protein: CASSLNRDSSLTDTQYF. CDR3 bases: TGTGCCAGCAGTTTAAACCGGGACTCGAGTCTCACAGATACGCAGTATTTT.

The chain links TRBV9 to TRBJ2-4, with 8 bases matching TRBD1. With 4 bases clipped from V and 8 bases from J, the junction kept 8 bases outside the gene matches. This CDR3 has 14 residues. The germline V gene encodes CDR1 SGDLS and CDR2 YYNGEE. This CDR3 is CASSTSGGLDIQYF. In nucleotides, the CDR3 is TGTGCCAGCAGCACCTCAGGGGGCTTAGACATTCAGTACTTC.